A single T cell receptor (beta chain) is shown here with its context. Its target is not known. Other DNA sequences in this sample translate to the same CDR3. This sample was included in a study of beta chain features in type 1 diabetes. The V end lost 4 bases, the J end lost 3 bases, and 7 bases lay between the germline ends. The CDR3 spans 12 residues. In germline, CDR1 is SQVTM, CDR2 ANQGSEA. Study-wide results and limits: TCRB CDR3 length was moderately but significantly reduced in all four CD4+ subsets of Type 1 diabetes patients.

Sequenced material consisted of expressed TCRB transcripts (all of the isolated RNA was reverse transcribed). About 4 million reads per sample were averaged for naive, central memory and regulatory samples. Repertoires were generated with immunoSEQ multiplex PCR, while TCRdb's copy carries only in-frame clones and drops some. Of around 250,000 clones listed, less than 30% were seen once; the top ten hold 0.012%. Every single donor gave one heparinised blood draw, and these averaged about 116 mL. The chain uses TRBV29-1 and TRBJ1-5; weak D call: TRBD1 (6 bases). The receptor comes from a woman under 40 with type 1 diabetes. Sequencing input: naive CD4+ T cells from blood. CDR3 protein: CSVGTDNQPQHF. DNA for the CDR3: TGCAGCGTTGGGACAGACAATCAGCCCCAGCATTTT.